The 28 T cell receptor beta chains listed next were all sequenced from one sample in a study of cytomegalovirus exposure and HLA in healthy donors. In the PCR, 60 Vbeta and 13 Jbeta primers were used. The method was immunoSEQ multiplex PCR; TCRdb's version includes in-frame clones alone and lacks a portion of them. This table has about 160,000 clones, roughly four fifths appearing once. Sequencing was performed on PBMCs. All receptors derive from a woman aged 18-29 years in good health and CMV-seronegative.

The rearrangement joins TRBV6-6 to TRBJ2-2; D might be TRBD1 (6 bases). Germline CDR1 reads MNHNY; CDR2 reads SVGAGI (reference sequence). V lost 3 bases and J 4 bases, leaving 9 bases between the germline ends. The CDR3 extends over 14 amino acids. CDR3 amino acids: CASSYGGGTGELFF. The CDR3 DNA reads TGTGCCAGCAGTTATGGGGGCGGCACCGGGGAGCTGTTTTTT.

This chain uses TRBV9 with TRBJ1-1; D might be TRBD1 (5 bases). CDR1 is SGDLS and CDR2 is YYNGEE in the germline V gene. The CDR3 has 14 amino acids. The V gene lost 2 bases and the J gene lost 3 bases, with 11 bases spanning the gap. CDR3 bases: TGTGCCAGCAGCGTCGGGGGTGATGACACTGAAGCTTTCTTT. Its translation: CASSVGGDDTEAFF.

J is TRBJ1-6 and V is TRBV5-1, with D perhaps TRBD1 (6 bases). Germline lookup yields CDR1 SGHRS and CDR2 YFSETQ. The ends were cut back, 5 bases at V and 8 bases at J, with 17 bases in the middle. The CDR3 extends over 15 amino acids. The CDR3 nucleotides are TGCGCCAGCAGAAGACAAGGGGGTGGGGATTCACCCCTCCACTTT. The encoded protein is CASRRQGGGDSPLHF.

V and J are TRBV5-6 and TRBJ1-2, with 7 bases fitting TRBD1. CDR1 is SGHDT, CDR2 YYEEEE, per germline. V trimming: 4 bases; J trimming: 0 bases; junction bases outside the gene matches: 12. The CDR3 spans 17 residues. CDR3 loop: CASSVFQQGRANYGYTF. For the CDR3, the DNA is TGTGCCAGCAGCGTGTTTCAACAGGGGAGAGCTAACTATGGCTACACCTTC. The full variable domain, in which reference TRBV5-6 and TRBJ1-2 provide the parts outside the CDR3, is DAGVTQSPTHLIKTRGQQVTLRCSPKSGHDTVSWYQQALGQGPQFIFQYYEEEERQRGNFPDRFSGHQFPNYSSELNVNALLLGDSALYLCASSVFQQGRANYGYTFGSGTRLTVV.

The CDR3 sequence: CASSELADSINEQFF. CDR3 sequence (DNA): TGCGCCAGCAGTGAACTAGCGGACAGTATTAATGAGCAGTTCTTC. The chain employs TRBV10-1 and TRBJ2-1, with TRBD2 matching 8 bases. Germline lookup yields CDR1 WNHNN and CDR2 SYGVQD (reference sequence). This CDR3 comprises 15 residues. V lost 3 bases and J lost 7; bases outside the gene matches: 8.

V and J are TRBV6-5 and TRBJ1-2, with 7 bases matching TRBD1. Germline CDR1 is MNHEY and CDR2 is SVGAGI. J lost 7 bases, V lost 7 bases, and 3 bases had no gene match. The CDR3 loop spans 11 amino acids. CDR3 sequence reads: CASTRGVGYTF. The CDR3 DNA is TGTGCCAGCACCAGGGGGGTTGGCTACACCTTC.

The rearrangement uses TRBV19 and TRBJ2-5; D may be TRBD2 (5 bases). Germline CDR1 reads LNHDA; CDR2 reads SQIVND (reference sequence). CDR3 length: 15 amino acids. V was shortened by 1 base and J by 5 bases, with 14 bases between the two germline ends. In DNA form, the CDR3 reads TGTGCCAGTAGTATAGGGGATGCGGGTCGGGAGACCCAGTACTTC. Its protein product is CASSIGDAGRETQYF.

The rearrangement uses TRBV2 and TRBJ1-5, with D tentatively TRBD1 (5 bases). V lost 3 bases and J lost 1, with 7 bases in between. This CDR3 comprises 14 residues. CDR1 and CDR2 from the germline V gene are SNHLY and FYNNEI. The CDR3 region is CASSEQGSNQPQHF. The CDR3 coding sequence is TGTGCCAGCAGTGAGCAGGGAAGCAATCAGCCCCAGCATTTT. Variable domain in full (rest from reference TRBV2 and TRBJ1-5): EPEVTQTPSHQVTQMGQEVILRCVPISNHLYFYWYRQILGQKVEFLVSFYNNEISEKSEIFDDQFSVERPDGSNFTLKIRSTKLEDSAMYFCASSEQGSNQPQHFGDGTRLSIL.

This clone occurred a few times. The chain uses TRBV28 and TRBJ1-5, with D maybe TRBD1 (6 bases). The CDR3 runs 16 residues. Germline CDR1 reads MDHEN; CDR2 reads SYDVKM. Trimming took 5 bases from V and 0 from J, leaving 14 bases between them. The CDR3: CASSPGQLYSNQPQHF. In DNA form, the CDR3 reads TGTGCCAGCAGTCCCGGACAGCTTTATAGCAATCAGCCCCAGCATTTT.

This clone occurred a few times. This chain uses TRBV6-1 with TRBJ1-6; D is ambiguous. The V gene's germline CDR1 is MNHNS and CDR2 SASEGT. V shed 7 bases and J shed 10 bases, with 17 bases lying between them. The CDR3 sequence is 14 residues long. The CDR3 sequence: CASTQREGLSPLHF. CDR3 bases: TGTGCCAGCACCCAGAGGGAGGGCTTATCACCCCTCCACTTT.

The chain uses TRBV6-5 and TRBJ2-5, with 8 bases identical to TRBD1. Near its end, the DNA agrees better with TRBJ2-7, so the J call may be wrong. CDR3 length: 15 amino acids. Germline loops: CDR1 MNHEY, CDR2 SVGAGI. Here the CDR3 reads CASSSTGQGNNEQYF. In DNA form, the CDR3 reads TGTGCCAGCAGTTCGACCGGACAGGGTAACAACGAGCAGTACTTC.

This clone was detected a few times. CDR3 protein: CASSVVMGLAGYNEQFF. Written as DNA, the CDR3 is TGTGCCAGCAGCGTAGTCATGGGACTAGCGGGGTACAATGAGCAGTTCTTC. The genes are TRBV9 and TRBJ2-1; 13 nucleotides align to TRBD2. The CDR3 totals 17 residues. Losses at the gene ends were 0 bases for V and 4 bases for J; bases not matched to a gene: 4. CDR1 and CDR2 (germline): SGDLS, YYNGEE. Complete variable domain (other parts from reference TRBV9 and TRBJ2-1): DSGVTQTPKHLITATGQRVTLRCSPRSGDLSVYWYQQSLDQGLQFLIQYYNGEERAKGNILERFSAQQFPDLHSELNLSSLELGDSALYFCASSVVMGLAGYNEQFFGPGTRLTVL.

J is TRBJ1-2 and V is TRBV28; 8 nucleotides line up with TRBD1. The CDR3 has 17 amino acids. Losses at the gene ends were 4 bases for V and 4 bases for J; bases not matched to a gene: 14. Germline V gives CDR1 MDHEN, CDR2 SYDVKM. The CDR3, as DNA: TGTGCCAGCAGTTCCATAGACCCCGCCGGGACAGGCTATGGCTACACCTTC. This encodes CASSSIDPAGTGYGYTF.

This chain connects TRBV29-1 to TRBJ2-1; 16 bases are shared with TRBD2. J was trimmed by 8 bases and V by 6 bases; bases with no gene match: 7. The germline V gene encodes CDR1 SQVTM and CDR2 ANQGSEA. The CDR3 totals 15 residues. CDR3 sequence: CSVTGTSGGVDEQFF. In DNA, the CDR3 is TGCAGCGTGACCGGGACTAGCGGGGGGGTGGATGAGCAGTTCTTC.

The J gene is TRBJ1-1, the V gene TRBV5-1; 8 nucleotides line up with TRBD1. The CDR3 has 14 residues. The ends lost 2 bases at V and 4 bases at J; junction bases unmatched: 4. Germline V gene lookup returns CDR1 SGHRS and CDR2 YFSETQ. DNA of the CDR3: TGCGCCAGCAGCTTACAGGGGGTAGGCACTGAAGCTTTCTTT. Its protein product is CASSLQGVGTEAFF.

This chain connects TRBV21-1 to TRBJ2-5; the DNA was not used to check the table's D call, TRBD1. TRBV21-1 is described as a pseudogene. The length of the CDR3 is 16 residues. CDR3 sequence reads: CASSKYPGISQETQYF. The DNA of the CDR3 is TGTGCCAGCAGCAAATACCCAGGGATCAGCCAAGAGACCCAGTACTTC.

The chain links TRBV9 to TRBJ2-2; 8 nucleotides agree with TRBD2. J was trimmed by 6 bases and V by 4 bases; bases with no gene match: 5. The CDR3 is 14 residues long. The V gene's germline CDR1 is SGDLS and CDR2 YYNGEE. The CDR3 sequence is CASSQAGVAGELFF. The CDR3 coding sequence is TGTGCCAGCAGCCAAGCGGGAGTGGCCGGGGAGCTGTTTTTT.

The CDR3 DNA is TGCGCCAGCAGCTTGTCGTTGCCGGCTGAAGCTTTCTTT. Its protein is CASSLSLPAEAFF. The chain carries TRBV5-1 and TRBJ1-1, with D unclear. V lost 1 base and J lost 6, with 10 bases in between. Germline values: CDR1 SGHRS, CDR2 YFSETQ. The CDR3 spans 13 residues.

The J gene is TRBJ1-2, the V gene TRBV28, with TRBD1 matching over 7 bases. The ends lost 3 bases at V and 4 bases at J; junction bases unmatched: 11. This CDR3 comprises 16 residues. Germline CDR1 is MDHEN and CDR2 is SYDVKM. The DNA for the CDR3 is TGTGCCAGCAGTTTTATTCCGTCAGGGACAGCCTATGGCTACACCTTC. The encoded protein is CASSFIPSGTAYGYTF.

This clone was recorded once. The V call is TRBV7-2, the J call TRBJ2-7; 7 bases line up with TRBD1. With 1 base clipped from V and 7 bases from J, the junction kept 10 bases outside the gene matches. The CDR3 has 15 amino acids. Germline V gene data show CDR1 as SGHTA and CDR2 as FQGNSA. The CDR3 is CASSLDGTATREQYF. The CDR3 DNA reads TGTGCCAGCAGCTTAGATGGGACAGCCACAAGGGAGCAGTACTTC. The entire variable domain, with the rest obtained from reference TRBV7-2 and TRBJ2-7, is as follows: GAGVSQSPSNKVTEKGKDVELRCDPISGHTALYWYRQSLGQGLEFLIYFQGNSAPDKSGLPSDRFSAERTGGSVSTLTIQRTQQEDSAVYLCASSLDGTATREQYFGPGTRLTVT.

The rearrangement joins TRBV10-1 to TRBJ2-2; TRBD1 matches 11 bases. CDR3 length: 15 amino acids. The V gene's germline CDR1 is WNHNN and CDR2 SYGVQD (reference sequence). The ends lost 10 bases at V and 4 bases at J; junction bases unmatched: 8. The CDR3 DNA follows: TGCGCCACTAAATCGGGACAGGGGGGCACCGGGGAGCTGTTTTTT. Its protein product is CATKSGQGGTGELFF.

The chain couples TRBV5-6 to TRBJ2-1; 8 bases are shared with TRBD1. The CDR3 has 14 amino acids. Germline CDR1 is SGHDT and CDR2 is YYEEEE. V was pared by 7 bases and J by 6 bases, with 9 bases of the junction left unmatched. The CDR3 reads CASSRDRGSNEQFF. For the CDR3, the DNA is TGTGCCAGCTCGCGCGACAGGGGATCCAATGAGCAGTTCTTC.

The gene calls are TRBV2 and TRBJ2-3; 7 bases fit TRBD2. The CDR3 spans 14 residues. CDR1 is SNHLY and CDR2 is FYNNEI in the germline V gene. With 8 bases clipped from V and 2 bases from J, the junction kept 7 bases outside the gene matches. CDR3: CASVWDYSTDTQYF. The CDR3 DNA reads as TGTGCCAGCGTCTGGGACTACTCCACAGATACGCAGTATTTT.

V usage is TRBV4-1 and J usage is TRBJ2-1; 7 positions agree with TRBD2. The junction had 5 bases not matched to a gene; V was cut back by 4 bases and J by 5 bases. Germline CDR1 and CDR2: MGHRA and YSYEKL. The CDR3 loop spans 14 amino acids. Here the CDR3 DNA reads TGCGCCAGCAGCCCTCGAGCGGGGAACAATGAGCAGTTCTTC. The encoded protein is CASSPRAGNNEQFF.

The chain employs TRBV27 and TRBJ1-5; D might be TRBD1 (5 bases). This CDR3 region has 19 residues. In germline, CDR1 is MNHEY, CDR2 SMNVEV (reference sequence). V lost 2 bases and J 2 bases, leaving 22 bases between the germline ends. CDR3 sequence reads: CASSLDGSRRGHRNQPQHF. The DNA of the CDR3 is TGTGCCAGCAGTTTAGATGGTAGCAGGCGCGGACACCGCAATCAGCCCCAGCATTTT.

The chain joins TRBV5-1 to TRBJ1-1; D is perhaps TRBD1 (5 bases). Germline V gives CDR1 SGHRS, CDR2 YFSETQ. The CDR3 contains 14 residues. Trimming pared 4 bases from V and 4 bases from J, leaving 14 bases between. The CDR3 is CASSPHGGGTEAFF. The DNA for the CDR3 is TGCGCCAGCAGCCCCCACGGGGGTGGCACTGAAGCTTTCTTT.

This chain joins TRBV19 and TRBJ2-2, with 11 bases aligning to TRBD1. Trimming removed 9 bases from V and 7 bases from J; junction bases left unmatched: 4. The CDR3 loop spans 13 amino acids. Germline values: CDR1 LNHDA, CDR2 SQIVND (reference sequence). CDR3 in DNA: TGTGCCAGCGGACAGGGGGCTTTCGGGGAGCTGTTTTTT. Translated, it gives CASGQGAFGELFF.

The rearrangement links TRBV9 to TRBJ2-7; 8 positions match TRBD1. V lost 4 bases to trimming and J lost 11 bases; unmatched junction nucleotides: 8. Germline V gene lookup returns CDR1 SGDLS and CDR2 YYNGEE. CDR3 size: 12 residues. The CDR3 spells CASSQTRGRKYF. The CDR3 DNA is TGTGCCAGCAGCCAAACCAGGGGGCGCAAGTACTTC.